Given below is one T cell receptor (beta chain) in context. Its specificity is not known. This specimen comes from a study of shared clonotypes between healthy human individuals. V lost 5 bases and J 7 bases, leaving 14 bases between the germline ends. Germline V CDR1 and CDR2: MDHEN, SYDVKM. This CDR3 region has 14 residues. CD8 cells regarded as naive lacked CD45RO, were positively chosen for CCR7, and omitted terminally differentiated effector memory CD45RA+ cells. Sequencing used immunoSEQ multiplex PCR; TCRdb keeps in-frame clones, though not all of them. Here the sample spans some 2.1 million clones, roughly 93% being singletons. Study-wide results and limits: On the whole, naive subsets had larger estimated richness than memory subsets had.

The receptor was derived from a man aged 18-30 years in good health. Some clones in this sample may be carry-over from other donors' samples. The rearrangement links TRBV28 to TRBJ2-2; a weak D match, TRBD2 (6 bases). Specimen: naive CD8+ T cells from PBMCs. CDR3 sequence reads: CASSSYPGDGELFF. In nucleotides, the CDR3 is TGTGCCAGCAGTAGCTATCCGGGGGACGGGGAGCTGTTTTTT.